Shown below are 30 T cell receptor beta chains from a single sample sequenced in a study of identical twins. A single record per CDR3 protein comes from TCRdb applying MiXCR to the 5' RACE reads. The top ten clones hold 1.6% of a sample with just under 650,000 distinct CDR3 sequences, about 7.6% of them seen once. This same sample was also part of a study on yellow fever vaccine responses in identical twins.

Sequenced input: PBMCs. These receptor sequences come from a young woman in good health.

The J gene is TRBJ2-2, the V gene TRBV12-3 or TRBV12-4, with a possible D match to TRBD2 (6 bases). The CDR3 consists of 14 residues. The V gene lost 7 bases and the J gene lost 0 bases, with 9 bases spanning the gap. CDR3 DNA sequence: TGTGCCAGCATGGGACTCCCGAACACCGGGGAGCTGTTTTTT. Translation: CASMGLPNTGELFF.

This clonotype was detected only a few times. The chain has TRBV5-1 and TRBJ2-1; TRBD1 might be the D (6 bases). V shed 4 bases and J shed 5 bases, with 13 bases lying between them. Germline V lookup: CDR1 SGHRS, CDR2 YFSETQ. This CDR3 region has 14 residues. The CDR3: CASSLGSGDNEQFF. The CDR3 nucleotides read TGCGCCAGCAGCCTGGGTTCAGGGGACAATGAGCAGTTCTTC.

This clonotype was counted between two and nine times. The chain couples TRBV6-5 to TRBJ1-4; no clear D gene. CDR3 length: 13 amino acids. The germline V and J ends were trimmed by 6 bases and 4 bases, with 9 bases remaining between them. Germline V gene lookup returns CDR1 MNHEY and CDR2 SVGAGI. CDR3 bases: TGTGCCAGCAGGGTCCTCGATAATGAAAAACTGTTTTTT. Its translation is CASRVLDNEKLFF.

This clonotype was recorded at least ten times. The chain has TRBV27 and TRBJ2-2; 10 nucleotides match TRBD2. The CDR3 is 17 residues long. The V gene end was trimmed by 2 bases and the J gene end by 6 bases; junction bases not matched to a gene: 9. Germline V CDR1 and CDR2: MNHEY, SMNVEV (reference sequence). The CDR3 here is CASSLPAGGVGPGELFF. CDR3 coding DNA: TGTGCCAGCAGTTTACCAGCGGGAGGGGTCGGACCCGGGGAGCTGTTTTTT.

This clonotype was picked up a small number of times. This chain connects TRBV28 to TRBJ2-1, with TRBD1 as a possible D gene (5 bases). Between the trimmed V and J ends, which lost 7 bases and 1 base, there was a span of 8 bases. Looked up from germline, CDR1 is MDHEN and CDR2 is SYDVKM. CDR3 length: 13 residues. CDR3 protein: CASNPGSYNEQFF. The CDR3 DNA reads as TGTGCCAGCAATCCAGGGTCCTACAATGAGCAGTTCTTC.

Only a few counts were recorded for this clonotype. The CDR3 is CASSLIAGMYQETQYF. In nucleotides, the CDR3 is TGTGCCAGCAGTTTAATAGCGGGAATGTACCAAGAGACCCAGTACTTC. This rearrangement joins TRBV12-3 or TRBV12-4 to TRBJ2-5; 8 bases fit TRBD2. CDR3 length: 16 amino acids. With 2 bases clipped from V and 0 bases from J, the junction kept 5 bases outside the gene matches.

The chain carries TRBV7-2 and TRBJ1-2; a possible D gene is TRBD1 (5 bases). CDR3 length equals 15 residues. V lost 4 bases and J 3 bases, leaving 15 bases between the germline ends. Germline V gives CDR1 SGHTA, CDR2 FQGNSA. CDR3 DNA sequence: TGTGCCAGCAGCTCTCAGGGCCATCTCTACTATGGCTACACCTTC. Translation: CASSSQGHLYYGYTF.

This clonotype has more than one count but fewer than ten. CDR3 amino acids: CASRYGSDTQYF. The DNA of the CDR3 is TGTGCCAGCAGATACGGTTCAGATACGCAGTATTTT. The chain uses TRBV7-9 and TRBJ2-3; D remains ambiguous. Trimming removed 6 bases at V and 4 bases at J, with 8 bases between. The germline V gene encodes CDR1 SEHNR and CDR2 FQNEAQ (reference sequence). The CDR3 contains 12 residues.

The chain joins TRBV10-3 to TRBJ2-5, with 7 bases identical to TRBD1. The CDR3 covers 14 residues. Germline V lookup: CDR1 ENHRY, CDR2 SYGVKD. J was trimmed by 4 bases and V by 3 bases; bases with no gene match: 5. CDR3 loop: CAISDIQGRETQYF. In nucleotides, the CDR3 is TGTGCCATCAGTGACATACAGGGGCGAGAGACCCAGTACTTC.

V gene TRBV3-1 combines with J gene TRBJ1-3; maybe TRBD1 (5 bases). Trimming removed 4 bases from V and 0 bases from J, with 28 bases in between. The CDR3 runs 21 residues. Looked up from germline, CDR1 is LGHDT and CDR2 is YNNKEL (reference sequence). The CDR3 spells CASSLKRLPFWEGSSGNTIYF. The CDR3 nucleotides read TGTGCCAGCAGCCTCAAGAGGCTCCCCTTCTGGGAGGGGAGCTCTGGAAACACCATATATTTT.

This clonotype was seen many times. This chain connects TRBV10-3 to TRBJ1-3; D ambiguous. The germline V and J ends were trimmed by 3 bases and 0 bases, with 9 bases remaining between them. The CDR3 runs 15 residues. The germline V gene has CDR1 ENHRY and CDR2 SYGVKD. This CDR3 is CAISDEGTSGNTIYF. CDR3 coding DNA: TGTGCCATCAGTGATGAGGGCACCTCTGGAAACACCATATATTTT.

This clonotype was found a few times. The chain is built from TRBV5-1 and TRBJ1-1; no definite D call. The CDR3 length is 13 residues. The V end lost 4 bases, the J end lost 1 base, and 8 bases lay between the germline ends. The V gene's germline CDR1 is SGHRS and CDR2 YFSETQ. CDR3 sequence (DNA): TGCGCCAGCAGCAGAAGCAAGAACACTGAAGCTTTCTTT. It is translated as CASSRSKNTEAFF.

This clonotype turned up a few times. This chain connects TRBV9 to TRBJ2-1, with D perhaps matching TRBD2 (5 bases). Germline V gives CDR1 SGDLS, CDR2 YYNGEE. The CDR3 has 16 residues. With 4 bases removed from V and 0 bases from J, the gap between germline ends came to 14 bases. CDR3 region: CASSPHLASSYNEQFF. The DNA for the CDR3 is TGTGCCAGCAGCCCCCATTTAGCGAGCTCCTACAATGAGCAGTTCTTC. The full variable domain, its missing parts supplied by reference TRBV9 and TRBJ2-1, is DSGVTQTPKHLITATGQRVTLRCSPRSGDLSVYWYQQSLDQGLQFLIQYYNGEERAKGNILERFSAQQFPDLHSELNLSSLELGDSALYFCASSPHLASSYNEQFFGPGTRLTVL.

The chain has TRBV11-2 and TRBJ2-1, with D perhaps TRBD1 or TRBD2 (6 bases each). CDR3 length: 19 residues. Looked up from germline, CDR1 is SGHAT and CDR2 is FQNNGV. V was trimmed by 5 bases and J by 0 bases, leaving 23 bases between them. CDR3 DNA: TGTGCCAGCAGCCCCCGAGGAGGCGGGACATCCGACTCCTACAATGAGCAGTTCTTC. This sequence encodes CASSPRGGGTSDSYNEQFF.

This clonotype has more than one count but fewer than ten. The V call is TRBV28, the J call TRBJ1-3, with 7 bases fitting TRBD1. Germline-derived CDR1 and CDR2 are MDHEN and SYDVKM. CDR3 length: 15 amino acids. V gave up 7 bases and J gave up 3 bases; unmatched junction bases: 9. The CDR3 spells CASNPGGANGNTIYF. The CDR3 bases are TGTGCCAGCAATCCAGGGGGGGCGAATGGAAACACCATATATTTT.

This clonotype was counted between two and nine times. V is TRBV20-1 and J is TRBJ1-6; TRBD1 might be the D (5 bases). The V end was cut by 6 bases, the J end by 0 bases, with 12 bases between. CDR1 is DFQATT, CDR2 SNEGSKA, per germline (reference sequence). CDR3 size: 15 residues. The CDR3 protein is CSARDSNSYNSPLHF. As DNA, the CDR3 is TGCAGTGCCCGGGACTCCAACTCCTATAATTCACCCCTCCACTTT.

The chain combines TRBV10-3 with TRBJ2-5, with 8 bases aligning to TRBD2. With 11 bases clipped from V and 4 bases from J, the junction kept 3 bases outside the gene matches. The germline gives CDR1 ENHRY, CDR2 SYGVKD. CDR3 size: 11 residues. The CDR3 loop reads CAAAGGETQYF. As DNA, the CDR3 is TGTGCCGCCGCGGGGGGAGAGACCCAGTACTTC.

This clonotype was detected many times. The chain has TRBV2 and TRBJ1-5; TRBD1 aligns across 7 bases. Germline V lookup: CDR1 SNHLY, CDR2 FYNNEI. This CDR3 has 14 amino acids. With V trimmed by 7 bases and J by 3 bases, 6 bases remained unmatched. The DNA of the CDR3 is TGTGCCAGCAAGACAGGGACGGCCAATCAGCCCCAGCATTTT. Its protein is CASKTGTANQPQHF.

This clonotype was recorded a few times. This rearrangement joins TRBV20-1 to TRBJ1-2, with 8 nucleotides matching TRBD1. The CDR3 has 16 residues. CDR1 DFQATT and CDR2 SNEGSKA come from the germline V gene (reference sequence). V gave up 0 bases and J gave up 3 bases; unmatched junction bases: 9. The CDR3 DNA reads as TGCAGTGCTAGAGATCTTCAGGGGGCGCGGGACTATGGCTACACCTTC. It encodes CSARDLQGARDYGYTF.

This clonotype came up a few times. The CDR3 reads CASSLTGKGDRGKQNNQPQHF. The CDR3 DNA reads TGTGCCAGCAGCTTAACGGGGAAGGGGGACAGGGGGAAGCAAAACAATCAGCCCCAGCATTTT. J is TRBJ1-5 and V is TRBV7-3; TRBD1 aligns across 11 bases. This CDR3 comprises 21 residues. Germline V gene sequence: CDR1 SGHTA, CDR2 FQGTGA. The J segment lost 3 bases and the V segment lost 0 bases, leaving 16 bases of the junction unmatched.

There are many counts of this clonotype. This chain joins TRBV29-1 and TRBJ2-3; D gene uncertain. Germline V lookup: CDR1 SQVTM, CDR2 ANQGSEA. Trimming shortened V by 3 bases and J by 4 bases, and 8 bases separated the two germline ends. The CDR3 runs 12 residues. The CDR3 spells CSVEPSSDTQYF. CDR3 coding DNA: TGCAGCGTTGAGCCATCCTCAGATACGCAGTATTTT.

The chain joins TRBV29-1 to TRBJ2-7, with D hard to call. Trimming removed 4 bases from V and 5 bases from J, with 15 bases in between. CDR1 and CDR2 from the germline V gene are SQVTM and ANQGSEA. The CDR3 spans 13 residues. CDR3 bases: TGCAGCGTTGGGGCGACCCCGGCTAACGAGCAGTACTTC. It is translated as CSVGATPANEQYF.

This clonotype has only a few counts. V is TRBV5-1 and J is TRBJ1-2; D unclear. The V gene's germline CDR1 is SGHRS and CDR2 YFSETQ. Trimming removed 0 bases at V and 4 bases at J, with 19 bases between. The CDR3 runs to 17 residues. The CDR3 loop reads CASSLDWEGTSIYGYTF. In nucleotides, the CDR3 is TGCGCCAGCAGCTTGGATTGGGAGGGCACCTCAATCTATGGCTACACCTTC.

This rearrangement joins TRBV5-1 to TRBJ2-5; D not resolved. The CDR3 contains 13 residues. Trimming shortened V by 1 base and J by 6 bases, and 10 bases separated the two germline ends. The V gene's germline CDR1 is SGHRS and CDR2 YFSETQ. Here the CDR3 reads CASSLWARQTQYF. CDR3 DNA sequence: TGCGCCAGCAGCTTGTGGGCACGGCAGACCCAGTACTTC.

In its sample, this clonotype was seen a few times. The V call is TRBV5-1, the J call TRBJ2-7; 9 positions agree with TRBD1. Germline V gene data show CDR1 as SGHRS and CDR2 as YFSETQ. The CDR3 length is 15 residues. The ends lost 3 bases at V and 2 bases at J; junction bases unmatched: 6. The CDR3 protein is CASSSQDRGPYEQYF. DNA for the CDR3: TGCGCCAGCAGCTCCCAGGACAGGGGCCCCTACGAGCAGTACTTC.

This clonotype was detected ten times or more. This chain joins TRBV12-3 or TRBV12-4 and TRBJ2-7; D remains unclear. V lost 3 bases, J lost 7 bases, and 10 bases lay in between. This CDR3 is 12 amino acids long. CDR3 sequence (DNA): TGTGCCAGCAGTTTGTACTCTCGGGAGCAGTACTTC. It specifies CASSLYSREQYF.

The chain couples TRBV2 to TRBJ2-6; 7 bases fit TRBD2. This CDR3 spans 18 amino acids. V lost 0 bases, J lost 0 bases, and 5 bases stayed unmatched. Germline V gene sequence: CDR1 SNHLY, CDR2 FYNNEI. CDR3 residues: CASSEAPRDYSGANVLTF. For the CDR3, the DNA is TGTGCCAGCAGTGAAGCGCCCAGGGACTACTCTGGGGCCAACGTCCTGACTTTC.

About this clonotype itself: A much bigger clone sits one base away, suggesting this may be a read error. The genes are TRBV3-1 and TRBJ2-6, with 7 bases identical to TRBD1. CDR3 length: 15 amino acids. Per the germline V gene, CDR1 is LGHDT and CDR2 is YNNKEL (reference sequence). CDR3 nucleotide sequence: TGTGCCACCAGCCAAGGACAGGCTGGGGCCAACGTCCTGACTTTC. It yields the protein CATSQGQAGANVLTF.

V gene TRBV11-1 combines with J gene TRBJ2-6, with 8 bases identical to TRBD1. The J segment lost 2 bases and the V segment lost 6 bases, leaving 12 bases of the junction unmatched. Germline V CDR1 and CDR2: SGHAT, FQDESV (reference sequence). CDR3 length: 18 residues. The CDR3 here is CASRKDRGMSAGANVLTF. The CDR3, as DNA: TGTGCCAGCAGAAAAGACAGGGGAATGAGTGCTGGGGCCAACGTCCTGACTTTC.

This clonotype has a handful of counts. V is TRBV6-2 or TRBV6-3 and J is TRBJ1-1; D gene unclear. Germline V gene lookup returns CDR1 MNHEY and CDR2 SVGEGT. Trimming pared 1 base from V and 3 bases from J, leaving 6 bases between. CDR3 length equals 13 residues. The DNA for the CDR3 is TGTGCCAGCAGTTACTTGGCCGACACTGAAGCTTTCTTT. This sequence encodes CASSYLADTEAFF.